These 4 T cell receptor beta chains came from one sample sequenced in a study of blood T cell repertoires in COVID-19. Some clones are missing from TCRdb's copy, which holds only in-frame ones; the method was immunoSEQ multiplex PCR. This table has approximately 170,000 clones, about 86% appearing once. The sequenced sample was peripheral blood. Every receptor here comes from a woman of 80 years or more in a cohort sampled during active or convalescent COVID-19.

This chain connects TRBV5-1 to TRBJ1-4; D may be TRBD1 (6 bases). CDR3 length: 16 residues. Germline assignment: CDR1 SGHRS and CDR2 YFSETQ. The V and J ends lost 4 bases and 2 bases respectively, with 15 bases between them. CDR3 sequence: CASSVRQASTNEKLFF. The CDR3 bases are TGCGCCAGCAGCGTGAGACAGGCGTCCACTAATGAAAAACTGTTTTTT. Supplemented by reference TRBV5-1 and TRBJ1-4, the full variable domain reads KAGVTQTPRYLIKTRGQQVTLSCSPISGHRSVSWYQQTPGQGLQFLFEYFSETQRNKGNFPGRFSGRQFSNSRSEMNVSTLELGDSALYLCASSVRQASTNEKLFFGSGTQLSVL.

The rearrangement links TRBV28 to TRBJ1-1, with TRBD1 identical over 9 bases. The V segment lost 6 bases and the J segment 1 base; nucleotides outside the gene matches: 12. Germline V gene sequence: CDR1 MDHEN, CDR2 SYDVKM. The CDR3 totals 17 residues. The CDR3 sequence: CASRHPTGGAGNTEAFF. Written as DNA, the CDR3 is TGTGCCAGCAGACACCCAACAGGGGGCGCAGGGAACACTGAAGCTTTCTTT.

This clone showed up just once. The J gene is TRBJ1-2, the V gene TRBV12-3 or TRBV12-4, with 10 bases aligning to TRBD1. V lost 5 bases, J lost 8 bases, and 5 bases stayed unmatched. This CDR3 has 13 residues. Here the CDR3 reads CASSDRGREGYTF. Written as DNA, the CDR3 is TGTGCCAGCAGTGACAGGGGGCGCGAGGGCTACACCTTC.

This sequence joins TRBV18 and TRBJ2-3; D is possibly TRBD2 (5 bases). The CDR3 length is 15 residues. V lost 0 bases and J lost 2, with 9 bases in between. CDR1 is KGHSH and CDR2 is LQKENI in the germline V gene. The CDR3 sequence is CASSPPSGITDTQYF. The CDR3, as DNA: TGTGCCAGCTCACCACCAAGCGGAATCACAGATACGCAGTATTTT. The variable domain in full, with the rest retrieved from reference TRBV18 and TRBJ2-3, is NAGVMQNPRHLVRRRGQEARLRCSPMKGHSHVYWYRQLPEEGLKFMVYLQKENIIDESGMPKERFSAEFPKEGPSILRIQQVVRGDSAAYFCASSPPSGITDTQYFGPGTRLTVL.